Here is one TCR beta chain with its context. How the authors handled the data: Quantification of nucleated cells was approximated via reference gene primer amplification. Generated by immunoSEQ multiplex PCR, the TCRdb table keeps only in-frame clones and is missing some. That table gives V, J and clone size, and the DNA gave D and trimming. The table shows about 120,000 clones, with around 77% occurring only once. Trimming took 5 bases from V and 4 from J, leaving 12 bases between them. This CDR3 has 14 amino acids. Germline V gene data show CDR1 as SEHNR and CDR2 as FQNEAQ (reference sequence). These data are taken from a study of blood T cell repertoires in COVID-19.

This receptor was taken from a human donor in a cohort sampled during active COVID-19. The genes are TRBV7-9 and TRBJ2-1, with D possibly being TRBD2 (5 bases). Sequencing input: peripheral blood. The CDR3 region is CASSPVVAYNEQFF. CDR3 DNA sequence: TGTGCCAGCAGCCCAGTGGTAGCGTACAATGAGCAGTTCTTC.